The 14 T cell receptor beta chains reported below all come from one sample, sequenced in a study of follicular helper T cells after annual influenza vaccination. Sequencing used immunoSEQ multiplex PCR; TCRdb keeps in-frame clones, though not all of them. The sample lists nearly 15,000 clones; around 84% were seen once. Time point in this sample: 2014-2015 season, 7 days after vaccination. The material was CXCR5+ CD38- circulating T follicular helper cells from blood, obtained 7 days after influenza vaccination. Subset described: circulating Tfh, non-naive CD4+CXCR5+PD-1+ (ICOS+CD38+ or ICOS-CD38-). All receptors derive from an adult who received the influenza vaccine.

The J gene is TRBJ1-1, the V gene TRBV28, with no clear D. V dropped 7 bases and J dropped 2 bases, with 11 bases sitting between them. The CDR3 extends over 13 amino acids. Germline V gene data show CDR1 as MDHEN and CDR2 as SYDVKM. DNA of the CDR3: TGTGCCAGCACCCAGCGGGTCAACACTGAAGCTTTCTTT. Protein: CASTQRVNTEAFF.

This clone was detected only a few times. This chain links TRBV27 with TRBJ1-5; 11 nucleotides agree with TRBD1. Germline-derived CDR1 and CDR2 are MNHEY and SMNVEV (reference sequence). The CDR3 spans 16 residues. Losses at the gene ends were 5 bases for V and 2 bases for J; bases not matched to a gene: 5. This CDR3 is CASSGQGALGNQPQHF. CDR3 DNA: TGTGCCAGCAGTGGACAGGGGGCTTTGGGCAATCAGCCCCAGCATTTT.

The chain uses TRBV11-2 and TRBJ1-4, with 8 bases identical to TRBD1. CDR1 and CDR2 (germline): SGHAT, FQNNGV. J was trimmed by 7 bases and V by 1 base; bases with no gene match: 5. This CDR3 is 15 amino acids long. The CDR3 region has the DNA TGTGCCAGCAGCTTAGCCGTGACAGGGGTTGAAAAACTGTTTTTT. It specifies CASSLAVTGVEKLFF.

This chain connects TRBV18 to TRBJ2-5; a weak D match, TRBD1 (7 bases). Judging by the DNA end, TRBJ2-7 fits better; the J call may be wrong. The CDR3 loop spans 13 amino acids. CDR1 and CDR2 from the germline V gene are KGHSH and LQKENI. CDR3 DNA sequence: TGTGCCAGCTCGGGGGGACAGAACTACGAGCAGTACTTC. The encoded protein is CASSGGQNYEQYF.

This chain connects TRBV4-1 to TRBJ1-3, with 12 bases identical to TRBD1. This CDR3 region has 20 residues. Germline V gene lookup returns CDR1 MGHRA and CDR2 YSYEKL. V was clipped by 4 bases and J by 0 bases; unmatched bases: 13. CDR3 region: CASSLRSGQGASPSGNTIYF. The CDR3 DNA is TGCGCCAGCAGCCTAAGATCGGGACAGGGGGCTTCGCCCTCTGGAAACACCATATATTTT.

The chain employs TRBV29-1 and TRBJ2-7; a weak D match, TRBD2 (5 bases). The V end lost 6 bases, the J end lost 6 bases, and 18 bases lay between the germline ends. In germline, CDR1 is SQVTM, CDR2 ANQGSEA. The CDR3 loop spans 13 amino acids. DNA for the CDR3: TGCAGCGTGCAGGACCTGATGGGGAGCGAGCAGTACTTC. Protein sequence: CSVQDLMGSEQYF.

The chain links TRBV21-1 to TRBJ1-1; the table's D call, TRBD1, was not checked against the DNA. TRBV21-1 is a documented pseudogene. The CDR3 loop spans 13 amino acids. CDR3 amino acids: CASSKTGGTEAFF. The CDR3, as DNA: TGTGCCAGCAGCAAAACAGGGGGCACTGAAGCTTTCTTT.

The chain is built from TRBV7-9 and TRBJ1-4; D is undetermined. Trimming took 5 bases from V and 1 from J, leaving 17 bases between them. Germline V gene lookup returns CDR1 SEHNR and CDR2 FQNEAQ (reference sequence). The CDR3 consists of 17 residues. CDR3 bases: TGTGCCAGCAGCCACCCCGACGTCGGGAGAACTAATGAAAAACTGTTTTTT. It is translated as CASSHPDVGRTNEKLFF.

The chain combines TRBV5-4 with TRBJ2-5; 9 positions match TRBD1. Germline CDR1 and CDR2: SGHNT and YYREEE (reference sequence). The CDR3 has 14 residues. Trimming at V came to 0 bases and at J to 5 bases, leaving 2 bases not matched to a gene. CDR3 in DNA: TGTGCCAGCAGCTTGGACAGGGGGCGGGAGACCCAGTACTTC. Residues: CASSLDRGRETQYF.

The chain couples TRBV10-3 to TRBJ2-5; 10 nucleotides agree with TRBD2. V gave up 8 bases and J gave up 6 bases; unmatched junction bases: 12. Germline CDR1 reads ENHRY; CDR2 reads SYGVKD. This CDR3 is 15 amino acids long. The CDR3 sequence is CAIGASGSGSQTQYF. CDR3 nucleotide sequence: TGTGCCATCGGTGCTAGCGGGAGTGGGTCGCAGACCCAGTACTTC.

The V gene is TRBV6-4, the J gene TRBJ2-3, with 12 bases aligning to TRBD2. The germline V gene has CDR1 MRHNA and CDR2 SNTAGT. Losses at the gene ends were 2 bases for V and 7 bases for J; bases not matched to a gene: 7. This CDR3 has 16 residues. In DNA, the CDR3 is TGTGCCAGCAGTGACATGTCTAGCGGGAGGGCCCATACGCAGTATTTT. Translated: CASSDMSSGRAHTQYF.

V usage is TRBV6-5 and J usage is TRBJ2-7; D remains unclear. V was clipped by 6 bases and J by 6 bases, with 12 bases between them. Germline CDR1 MNHEY, CDR2 SVGAGI. This CDR3 comprises 12 residues. The CDR3 here is CASSRTGLEQYF. Written as DNA, the CDR3 is TGTGCCAGCAGCCGAACGGGTCTCGAGCAGTACTTC.

This clone occurred a few times. The V call is TRBV7-2, the J call TRBJ1-2, with 10 bases aligning to TRBD1. This CDR3 is 15 amino acids long. From germline, CDR1 is SGHTA and CDR2 FQGNSA. After removal of 4 bases from V and 3 bases from J, the junction contained 5 bases not matched to a gene. CDR3 in amino acids: CASSSPGTGDYGYTF. For the CDR3, the DNA is TGTGCCAGCAGCTCCCCCGGGACAGGGGACTATGGCTACACCTTC.

This clone turned up a few times. V is TRBV21-1 and J is TRBJ1-2; no DNA check was done on the table's D call, TRBD1. TRBV21-1 is designated a pseudogene. The CDR3 extends over 14 amino acids. The CDR3 DNA is TGTGCCAGCAGCAACCCCTACAGGGGGCGTGGCTACACCTTC. Translating it yields CASSNPYRGRGYTF.